The table lists the clone carrying this TCR beta chain with a few counts. The ends lost 4 bases at V and 0 bases at J; junction bases unmatched: 2. The CDR3 runs 16 residues. The V gene's germline CDR1 is MGHRA and CDR2 YSYEKL. These data originate in a study of blood T cells in healthy people across ages. Then a second PCR, running about 7 to 11 cycles, was carried out with a sample-barcoded 5' primer and a J-beta primer mix. Each cDNA molecule received a tag from a template-switch adaptor that had 12 random nucleotides. A single record per CDR3 protein comes from TCRdb applying MiXCR to the 5' RACE reads. The sample carries roughly 1.5 million distinct CDR3 sequences, less than 45% recorded once.

V usage is TRBV4-1 and J usage is TRBJ2-3, with 12 bases identical to TRBD2. This TCR was sampled from a woman under 30 in good health. The sequenced sample consisted of blood. The CDR3 loop reads CASSRTSGESTDTQYF. The CDR3 DNA reads TGCGCCAGCAGCCGGACTAGCGGGGAGAGCACAGATACGCAGTATTTT.